The present T cell receptor beta chain was sequenced within a study of T-cell memory formation after mild COVID-19. Regarding the study as a whole: Most CD4+ clones that shrank were in CM and EM, while CD8+ ones turned up in EMRA.

The length of the CDR3 is 20 residues. In germline, CDR1 is LGHNA, CDR2 YNFKEQ. V dropped 0 bases and J dropped 4; count of bases not matched to a gene: 10. About this clonotype: Its target is unknown.

5'RACE primed at constant segments yielded TCR alpha and TCR beta cDNA libraries bearing sample barcodes and UMIs. TCRdb re-called the 5' RACE reads with MiXCR, one entry per CDR3 protein. Of about 470,000 distinct CDR3 sequences listed, 15% to 20% were seen once; the top ten hold 9% to 15%. The sequence was collected from an adult woman who had mild COVID-19 (a few samples of this study predate the infection). Cell type and time point are not known. The chain joins TRBV4-2 to TRBJ2-1; TRBD2 matches at 15 bases. The sample consisted of PBMCs or a T cell subset sorted from them (not recorded which). CDR3 sequence: CASSQEGLAGGRGRYNEQFF. CDR3 bases: TGTGCCAGCAGCCAAGAGGGACTAGCGGGAGGCCGGGGGCGATACAATGAGCAGTTCTTC.